This T cell receptor beta chain is from a study of memory CD8 T cells in hepatitis C reinfection. Whole-study context: Samples late or after reinfection came 12 to 24 weeks post-detection.

Germline lookup yields CDR1 ENHRY and CDR2 SYGVKD. The V gene lost 1 base and the J gene lost 6 bases, with 15 bases spanning the gap. This CDR3 contains 16 residues. Sequencing used immunoSEQ multiplex PCR; TCRdb keeps in-frame clones, though not all of them. The sample carries about 43,000 clones, approximately 92% recorded once. Time point in this sample: late/post reinfection, 12 to 24 weeks after detection. TCR sequencing was done directly ex vivo on sorted cells, without expansion in vitro. This chain links TRBV10-3 with TRBJ2-2, with D maybe TRBD2 (6 bases). Sequenced sample: naive CD8+ T cells sorted from blood. The sequence was collected from a man aged 18 to 29 with hepatitis C virus infection. CDR3 protein: CAISEFLTGESGELFF. As DNA, the CDR3 is TGTGCCATCAGTGAGTTCTTGACGGGAGAATCCGGGGAGCTGTTTTTT.